This T cell receptor (beta chain) was sequenced for a study of cytomegalovirus exposure and HLA in healthy donors (dated 2017 in TCRdb). Regarding the research as a whole: An earlier analysis of roughly 570 of the donors reported about 260 Gb of sequence data and 117 million unique TCR beta sequences obtained from some 200 million T cells. An early release that covered some 630 HLA-typed donors contained about 300 gigabases of sequencing data and around 85 million unique TCR sequences. The genetic ancestry cluster associated with self-reported Caucasian donors included 81% of the roughly 400 genotyped donors. The study was designed to test whether signatures of past pathogen exposure could be identified by cataloging public T cell receptors. The T cell repertoires of some 700 subjects were profiled by immunosequencing and related to cytomegalovirus serostatus. A separate validation cohort of 100 to 150 different subjects was used in addition to the 666-subject first cohort. To predict cytomegalovirus infection status, the study brought together high-throughput TCR immunosequencing, statistical association of individual TCRs with disease status, and machine learning. A later analysis re-analyzed previously published TCR beta repertoires from 600 to 850 donors and added high-resolution HLA genotyping to study TCR occurrence patterns. In the later analysis, no new phenotypic data were used to find candidate immune exposures; instead, reliance was placed on TCR beta sequences and their occurrence across donors. An earlier analysis of roughly 580 of the donors used high-throughput TCR beta sequencing to judge whether each TCR beta V gene segment behaved as functional or pseudogenic. Donor age, sex, ethnicity and CMV serostatus were collected together with the repertoire data. A later genetic analysis used genome-wide SNP genotypes for about 60% of the roughly 700 donors, treating that subset as a discovery cohort. All discovery cohort repertoires had been generated on a single sequencing platform. HLA typing included class I and class II loci at four-digit resolution. The number of donors typed differed by locus, with 629-630 for A, B, C, DRB1 and DQB1, over 500 for DQA1, over 600 for DPA1, and some 470 for DPB1. Several DR-DQ haplotypes were treated as single units for association and clustering because of strong linkage in the cohort. On average, about 200,000 unique TCR beta nucleotide sequences were sequenced per donor among about 400 genotyped donors of the cohort, with roughly 20% of those sequences being non-productive. What the study reported, not specific to this receptor: Because HLA typing was unavailable for some donors at each locus, only the typed subset was used in association tests. For the cohort, immune exposure information was limited to CMV serostatus. A later genetic analysis associated a missense DCLRE1C variant with V-gene and J-gene trimming of TCR beta chains, and an independent cohort replicated the association. The cohort was sequenced for TCR beta chains only, and without alpha or paired-chain data the features that could be detected were limited. A later analysis associated roughly 17,000 TCR beta sequences with specific HLA alleles at a false discovery rate of 0.05. Across donors, most TCR sequences were observed very rarely, whereas some public TCRs were present in many individuals. A further reported finding was that TCR beta sequences accurately predicted the HLA-A and HLA-B alleles for most subjects in the first cohort. In a later analysis, HLA-associated TCR beta chains were found to be more clonally expanded and to have lower generation probabilities than equally common non-associated chains. A later genetic analysis reported fewer N-insertions in productive TCRs among donors in an Asian-associated ancestry cluster than the roughly 670-donor mean. Cytomegalovirus status was reported to be diagnosed by the classifier with high specificity and sensitivity in both the original and validation cohorts. In vitro tests confirmed that a few of the cytomegalovirus-associated TCR beta chains recognize cytomegalovirus antigens. The earlier analysis of about 600 of the donors excluded 15 to 20 rarely observed V segments, including chromosome 9 orphons, because counts were too low. Assigning TCR associations to individual alleles was difficult when HLA alleles, especially DR and DQ, strongly co-occurred. The presence/absence analyses assumed that sequencing depth was roughly uniform across donors, and that assumption may not be true. The study listed 164 TCR beta chains as associated with cytomegalovirus. Several of the top co-occurrence clusters appeared to be linked to parvovirus B19, influenza, CMV and Epstein-Barr virus, according to a later analysis. Most CMV-associated TCR beta chains appeared to be HLA-restricted in a later analysis, and the HLA associations seemed to be driven largely by CMV exposure. Correlated functional status among segregating V segments might reflect linkage disequilibrium, but an unknown experimental factor could not be ruled out. In an earlier analysis of about 600 of the donors, most TCR beta V segments appeared in productive rearrangements about 90% or about 30% of the time, broadly matching IMGT annotations. The authors suggested that the approach could potentially be generalized to other disease states and immunological phenotypes. A cluster of highly shared sequence variants was judged likely to be a technical artifact of the sequencing pipeline. According to a later analysis, TCR association rates differed among HLA loci, with DRB1 alleles showing the most associated TCRs and HLA-C alleles showing the fewest.

The library was prepared using the immunoSEQ multiplex PCR assay. For the multiplex PCR, a mixture combining 60 forward primers for TCR Vbeta segments and 13 reverse primers for TCR Jbeta segments was used. The CDR3 region of rearranged TCR beta genes was amplified from genomic DNA by a multiplex PCR assay. The amplified TCR beta libraries were sequenced on the Illumina HiSeq System as 87-base-pair reads. The study's own analysis went as follows. Across the 500 to 850 repertoires, a later analysis counted tens of millions of unique TCR beta chains, about 10 million of which were shared by at least two donors. A nearest-neighbor algorithm error-corrected the raw reads and collapsed the reads into unique sequences, merging closely related sequences to remove PCR and sequencing errors. V, D and J gene segments were assigned by aligning CDR3 sequences to IMGT reference sequences. Each retained sequence needed at least a six-nucleotide match to both a V gene segment and a J gene segment. Rearrangements were called productive when the CDR3 lacked stop codons and stayed in frame with V and J; all others were non-productive. CDR3 was defined by IMGT convention, running from the second conserved V-encoded cysteine to the conserved J-encoded phenylalanine. In an earlier analysis of more than 550 of the donors, sequences lacking an unambiguous match to a single V gene segment were excluded. In an earlier analysis of 587 of the donors, V segments were called functional above 56.7% productive rearrangements and were called segregating when the between-donor standard deviation exceeded 5%. A statistical classification framework was built to diagnose cytomegalovirus status from the catalog of TCR beta chain sequences. V and J gene assignment, in a later analysis, came from comparing TCR nucleotide sequences with IMGT/GENE-DB human TR gene sequences. In a later analysis, CDR3 sequences and most-parsimonious VDJ recombination scenarios were assigned using the TCRdist pipeline. A later analysis defined each TCR beta chain by its CDR3 amino acid sequence plus V-gene family, and excluded reads lacking a unique V-gene family. To address suspected cross-contamination and a sequencing artifact, a later analysis removed roughly 640 highly shared, low-generation-probability nucleotide sequences. In a later analysis, a clonal expansion index was calculated for each public chain from normalized within-repertoire ranks of inferred template counts. Generation probabilities in a later analysis came from a VDJ recombination model fitted to out-of-frame rearrangements, and those results were checked against IGoR. In a later analysis, TCR-TCR, TCR-HLA and TCR-CMV co-occurrence was scored with hypergeometric tests, and a repertoire-size bias correction was applied to TCR pairs. A later analysis estimated false discovery rates by permuting HLA or CMV assignments 20 times. In a later analysis, co-occurring TCRs were grouped using DBSCAN, and TCRdist sequence similarity was added for clustering within HLA-allele-positive subsets. Repertoires with fewer than 30,000 or more than 120,000 public chains were left out of co-occurrence clustering, as were several repertoires with anomalous nucleotide sharing. Entries here come from immuneACCESS through TCRdb and include only in-frame sequences with V and J called. Some clones fail to appear in such tables; in the studies checked, an unresolved V gene covers under half of the shortfall, and the cause of the remainder is unknown. The V and J calls and clone size were taken over from that table, and D and trimming were inferred from the DNA. Counted in this sample were roughly 130,000 clones; 80% of them appeared once. The ten largest clonotypes hold over 2.5% of the sample.

The cohort was made up of 666 healthy bone marrow donors. All cohort members were sampled while nominally healthy, although unrecorded immune exposures were likely present. The donor was CMV seronegative and belonged to the group of 352 seronegative cohort members. A peripheral blood sample was provided by each donor, and peripheral blood mononuclear cells were used for TCR beta sequencing. Genomic DNA was extracted from the blood cell samples with the Qiagen DNeasy Blood Extraction Kit. A word on this clone: No cognate antigen has been identified for it. Qualities for individual bases were not recorded, and no much larger clone is one base off.

The specimen was PBMCs. This TCR was recovered from a male donor in good health and CMV-seronegative.

The nucleotides are TGTGCCAGCAGGGGGGACAGGGACACTGAAGCTTTCTTT. This translates into CASRGDRDTEAFF. The rearranged segments are TRBV2 and TRBJ1-1; 9 nucleotides in the junction match TRBD1. Trimming accounts for 6 bases at V and 3 bases at J, while the number of junction bases matched to no gene is 2. Including the terminal cysteine and phenylalanine, the CDR3 comprises 13 residues. Left in the record is the CDR3 DNA by itself, 39 bases read in frame from the first base. The germline V gene provides CDR1 SNHLY and CDR2 FYNNEI.